The clone carrying this T cell receptor (beta chain) has just a few counts. These data belong to a study of blood T cell repertoires in COVID-19. Study in general: Acute and convalescent COVID-19 specimens originated in the United States, Italy and Spain. T cells, B-cell-depleted T cells, or PBMCs provided the cDNA or gDNA that served as material.

In the original workflow: Reference gene primer amplification yielded estimated nucleated cell counts. Sequenced by immunoSEQ multiplex PCR; TCRdb stores in-frame clones only, minus some. V and J calls and clone size are as listed in that table; D and trimming were resolved from the DNA. The sample yields around 140,000 clones, roughly 80% seen once. The germline CDR1 and CDR2 sequences are LNHDA and SQIVND (reference sequence). The CDR3 spans 12 residues. Trimming shortened V by 8 bases and J by 4 bases, and 8 bases separated the two germline ends. The sample consisted of peripheral blood. The chain combines TRBV19 with TRBJ2-2; possible D gene TRBD2, 5 bases. The TCR originated in a man between 65 and 80 years old who had recovered from COVID-19. The DNA for the CDR3 is TGTGCCAGTCGGACTCCCACCGGGGAGCTGTTTTTT. This codes for CASRTPTGELFF.